This TCR beta chain originates from a study of vaccination and CD4 T cells after COVID-19. As to treatment: roughly 10-day PBMC culture with coronavirus spike peptide pools or control peptides (ViraFEST assay). CD4+ T cells that had been cultured provided DNA sequenced with the Oncomine TCR Beta short-read assay. One entry per CDR3 protein, called by TCRdb with MiXCR from the PCR reads. Of 15,000 to 20,000 distinct CDR3 sequences in the sample, 55% to 60% were seen once. Germline CDR1 and CDR2: DFQATT and SNEGSKA (reference sequence). The V and J ends lost 0 bases and 5 bases respectively, with 16 bases between them. This CDR3 comprises 15 residues. Comment on this clonotype: The antigen is not known.

The clonotype was recovered from a human donor who had recovered from COVID-19. The chain has TRBV20-1 and TRBJ1-1, with D unclear. What was sequenced was CD4+ T cells from blood, cultured in vitro. The CDR3, as DNA: TGCAGTGCTAGAGAGGGGAGGATGAGGGCAACTGAAGCTTTCTTT. Translating it yields CSAREGRMRATEAFF.